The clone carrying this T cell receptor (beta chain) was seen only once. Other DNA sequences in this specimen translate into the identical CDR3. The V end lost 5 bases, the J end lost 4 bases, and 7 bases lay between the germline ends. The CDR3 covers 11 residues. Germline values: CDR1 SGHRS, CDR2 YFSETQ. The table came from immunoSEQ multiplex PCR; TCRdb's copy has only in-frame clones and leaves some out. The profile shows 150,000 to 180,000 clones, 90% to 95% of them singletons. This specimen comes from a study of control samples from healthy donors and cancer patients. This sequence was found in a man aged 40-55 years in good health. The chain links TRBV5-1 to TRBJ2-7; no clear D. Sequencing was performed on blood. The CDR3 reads CASSLGYEQYF. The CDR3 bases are TGCGCCAGCAGTCTAGGATACGAGCAGTACTTC.